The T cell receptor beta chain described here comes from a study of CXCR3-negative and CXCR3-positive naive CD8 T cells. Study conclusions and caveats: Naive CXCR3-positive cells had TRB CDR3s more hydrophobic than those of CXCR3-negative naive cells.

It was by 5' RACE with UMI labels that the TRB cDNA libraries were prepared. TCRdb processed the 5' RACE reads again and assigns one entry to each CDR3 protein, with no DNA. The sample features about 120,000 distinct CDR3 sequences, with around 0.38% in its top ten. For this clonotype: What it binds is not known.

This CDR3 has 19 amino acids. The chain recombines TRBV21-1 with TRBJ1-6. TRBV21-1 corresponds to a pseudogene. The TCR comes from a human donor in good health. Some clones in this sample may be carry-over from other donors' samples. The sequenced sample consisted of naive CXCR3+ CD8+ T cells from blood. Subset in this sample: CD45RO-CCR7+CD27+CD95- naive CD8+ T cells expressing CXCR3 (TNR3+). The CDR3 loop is CASSKDLRTGSSYNSPLHF.